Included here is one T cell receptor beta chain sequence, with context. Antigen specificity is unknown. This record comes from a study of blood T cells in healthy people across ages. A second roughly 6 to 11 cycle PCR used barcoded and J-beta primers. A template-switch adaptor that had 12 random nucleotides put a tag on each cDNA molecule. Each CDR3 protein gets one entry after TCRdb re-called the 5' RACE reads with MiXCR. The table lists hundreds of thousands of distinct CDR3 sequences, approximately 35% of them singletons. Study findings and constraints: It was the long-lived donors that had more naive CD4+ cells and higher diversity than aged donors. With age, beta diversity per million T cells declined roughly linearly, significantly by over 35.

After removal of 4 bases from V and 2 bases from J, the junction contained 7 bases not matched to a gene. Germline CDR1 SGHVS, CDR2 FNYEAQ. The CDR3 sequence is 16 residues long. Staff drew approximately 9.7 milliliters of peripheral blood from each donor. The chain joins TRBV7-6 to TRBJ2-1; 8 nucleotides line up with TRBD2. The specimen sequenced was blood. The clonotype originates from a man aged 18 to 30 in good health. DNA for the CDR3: TGTGCCAGCAGCTCGATCGGACTAGCCGCCTACAATGAGCAGTTCTTC. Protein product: CASSSIGLAAYNEQFF.